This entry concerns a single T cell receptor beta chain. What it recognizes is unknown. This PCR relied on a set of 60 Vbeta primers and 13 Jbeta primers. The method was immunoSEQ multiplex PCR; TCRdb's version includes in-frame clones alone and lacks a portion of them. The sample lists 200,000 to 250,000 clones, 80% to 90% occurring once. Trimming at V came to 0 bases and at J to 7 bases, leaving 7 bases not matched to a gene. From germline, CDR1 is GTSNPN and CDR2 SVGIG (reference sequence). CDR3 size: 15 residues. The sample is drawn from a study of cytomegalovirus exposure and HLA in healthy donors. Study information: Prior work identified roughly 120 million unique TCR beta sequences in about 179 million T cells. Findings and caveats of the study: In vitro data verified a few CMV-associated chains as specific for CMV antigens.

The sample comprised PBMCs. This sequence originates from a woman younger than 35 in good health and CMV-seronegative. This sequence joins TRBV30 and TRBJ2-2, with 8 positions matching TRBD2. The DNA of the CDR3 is TGTGCCTGGAGTGTAGGGACTAGTGGATACGGGGAGCTGTTTTTT. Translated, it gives CAWSVGTSGYGELFF.